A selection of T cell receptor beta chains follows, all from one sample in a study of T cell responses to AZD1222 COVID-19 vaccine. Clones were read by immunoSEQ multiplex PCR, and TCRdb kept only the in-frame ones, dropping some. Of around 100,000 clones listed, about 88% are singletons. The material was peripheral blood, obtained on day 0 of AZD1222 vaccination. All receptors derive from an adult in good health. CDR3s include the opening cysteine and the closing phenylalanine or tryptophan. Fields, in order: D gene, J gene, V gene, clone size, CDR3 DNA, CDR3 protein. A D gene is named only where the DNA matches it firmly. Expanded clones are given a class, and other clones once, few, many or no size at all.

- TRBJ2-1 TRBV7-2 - TGTGCCAGCAGCTTAAAATTGGTCGGCGAGCAGTTCTTC CASSLKLVGEQFF
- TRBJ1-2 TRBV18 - TGTGCCAGCTCACCAGGGGGGATGAACTATGGCTACACCTTC CASSPGGMNYGYTF
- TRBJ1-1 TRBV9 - TGTGCCAGCAGCGTAGGGCAGGCCCTTATGGGGACTGAAGCTTTCTTT CASSVGQALMGTEAFF
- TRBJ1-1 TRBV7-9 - TGTGCCAGCAGCTTAACTTCCGGTCGGACTGAAGCTTTCTTT CASSLTSGRTEAFF
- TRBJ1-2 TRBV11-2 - TGTGCCAGCAGCACTCACAGGACCTATGGCTACACCTTC CASSTHRTYGYTF
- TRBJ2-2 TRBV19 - TGTGCCAGTAGTATTTCCAGGGTGAACACCGGGGAGCTGTTTTTT CASSISRVNTGELFF
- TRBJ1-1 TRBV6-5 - TGTGCCAGCAGTTACTCGAGGGTCGGGGACACTGAAGCTTTCTTT CASSYSRVGDTEAFF
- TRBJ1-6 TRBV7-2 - TGTGCCAGCAGCTCAAGGACCACTTCACCCCTCCACTTT CASSSRTTSPLHF
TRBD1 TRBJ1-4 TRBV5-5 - TGTGCCAGCAGCACCGACAGGGGACTCGTTGCAACTAATGAAAAACTGTTTTTT CASSTDRGLVATNEKLFF
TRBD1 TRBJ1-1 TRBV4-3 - TGCGCCAGCAGCCAATTGGGACAGGGGATGACTTTCTTT CASSQLGQGMTFF
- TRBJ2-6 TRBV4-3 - TGCGCCAGCAGCCAAGGACTGGGCGGACCTGGGGCCAACGTCCTGACTTTC CASSQGLGGPGANVLTF
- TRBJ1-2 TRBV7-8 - TGTGCCAGCAGCTTAGCGCGGGAAGGATTGGGCTATGGCTACACCTTC CASSLAREGLGYGYTF
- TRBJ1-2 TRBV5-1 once TGCGCCAGCAGCTTGGCCTCGGACAGCTTTTATGGCTACACCTTC CASSLASDSFYGYTF
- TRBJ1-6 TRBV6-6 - TGTGCCAGCAGTTACTCCGCAAGGGGACGGAATTCACCCCTCCACTTT CASSYSARGRNSPLHF
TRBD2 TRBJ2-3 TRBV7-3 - TGTGCCAGCAGCCCCTCTAGCGGGAGCACAGATACGCAGTATTTT CASSPSSGSTDTQYF
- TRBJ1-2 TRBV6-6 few TGTGCCAGCAGTTACTCAGGGAGGAGTGGCTACACCTTC CASSYSGRSGYTF
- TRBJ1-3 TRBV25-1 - TGTGCCAGCAGAGCGTCGAGCTCTGGAAACACCATATATTTT CASRASSSGNTIYF
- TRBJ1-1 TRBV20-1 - TGCAGTGCTAGTTGGGGGGGAGACACTGAAGCTTTCTTT CSASWGGDTEAFF
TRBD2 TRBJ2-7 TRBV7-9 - TGTGCCAGCAATCGGGTTAGCGGGCGGGAGCAGTACTTC CASNRVSGREQYF
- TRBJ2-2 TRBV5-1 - TGCGCCAGCAGCTTGTCGGCCGGGGAGCTGTTTTTT CASSLSAGELFF
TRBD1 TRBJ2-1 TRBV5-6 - TGTGCCAGCAGCTTGGTGGGGGACAGGGGGAACAATGAGCAGTTCTTC CASSLVGDRGNNEQFF
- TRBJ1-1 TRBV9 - TGTGCCAGCAGCGTCGCAGGGATGAACACTGAAGCTTTCTTT CASSVAGMNTEAFF